A single sample gave rise to the 10 T cell receptor beta chains below, sequenced in a study of shared clonotypes between healthy human individuals (dated by TCRdb to 2020 to 2021). The library came from the immunoSEQ multiplex PCR assay. This immuneACCESS table, as held by TCRdb, lists in-frame sequences with V and J called but not all clones. Of the missing ones, under half trace to an unresolved V gene in checked studies; the others have no known cause. The sample yields about 320,000 clones; over 75% were counted once. The ten largest clones add up to about a sixth of the sample. The material sequenced was memory CD8+ T cells sorted from blood. The cell subset or site label of this sample denotes: CD45RO+ cells pooled with CCR7-negative TemRA cells. The receptors derive from a man between 18 and 35 years old in good health.

The chain couples TRBV7-8 to TRBJ1-5; D is unclear. The germline V gene encodes CDR1 SGHVS and CDR2 FQNEAQ. Trimming stripped 5 bases from V and 5 bases from J, with 13 bases between. The CDR3 runs 14 residues. The CDR3 sequence: CASSPGTGYQPQHF. The CDR3 DNA reads TGTGCCAGCAGCCCAGGAACGGGCTATCAGCCCCAGCATTTT.

This chain uses TRBV19 with TRBJ1-2; TRBD1 is a possible D gene (6 bases). This CDR3 has 13 amino acids. Between the trimmed V and J ends, which lost 0 bases and 11 bases, there was a span of 13 bases. Germline-derived CDR1 and CDR2 are LNHDA and SQIVND (reference sequence). The CDR3 DNA reads TGTGCCAGTAGTATAGATGGGACACCTTCTTACACCTTC. Protein: CASSIDGTPSYTF. Full variable domain (remainder filled in from reference TRBV19 and TRBJ1-2): DGGITQSPKYLFRKEGQNVTLSCEQNLNHDAMYWYRQDPGQGLRLIYYSQIVNDFQKGDIAEGYSVSREKKESFPLTVTSAQKNPTAFYLCASSIDGTPSYTFGSGTRLTVV.

The count of this clone is one. The chain couples TRBV4-1 to TRBJ2-7; 10 bases line up with TRBD1. This CDR3 is built from 16 residues. Germline V gene lookup returns CDR1 MGHRA and CDR2 YSYEKL. Unmatched junction bases numbered 10, after V lost 2 bases and J lost 6 bases. In DNA form, the CDR3 reads TGCGCCAGCAGCCAACCCCCGGGGACAGGGGTAGTCGAGCAGTACTTC. The encoded protein is CASSQPPGTGVVEQYF.

This clone appeared a few times. CDR3 protein: CASSDFRATEAFF. The CDR3 nucleotides are TGTGCCAGCAGTGACTTCCGGGCCACTGAAGCTTTCTTT. The J gene is TRBJ1-1, the V gene TRBV2; D is unresolved. The germline CDR1 and CDR2 sequences are SNHLY and FYNNEI. The CDR3 consists of 13 residues. V lost 3 bases and J lost 4, with 9 bases in between.

The V gene is TRBV28, the J gene TRBJ1-1; TRBD1 is a possible D gene (5 bases). V was cut by 1 base and J by 6 bases, with 18 bases left in between. The length of the CDR3 is 16 residues. Germline V CDR1 and CDR2: MDHEN, SYDVKM. The CDR3 region has the DNA TGTGCCAGCAGTTTATTAGGCGACCTAGTGGGACCTGAAGCTTTCTTT. This gives the protein CASSLLGDLVGPEAFF.

This chain connects TRBV30 to TRBJ2-1, with D hard to call. Trimming left V 3 bases short and J 4 bases short, with 4 bases between. From germline, CDR1 is GTSNPN and CDR2 SVGIG (reference sequence). This CDR3 contains 11 residues. The chain's CDR3 is CAWSEYNEQFF. The CDR3 DNA sequence: TGTGCCTGGAGCGAATACAATGAGCAGTTCTTC.

The CDR3 sequence: CASSVEGQTNTEAFF. For the CDR3, the DNA is TGTGCCAGCAGCGTAGAGGGACAAACGAACACTGAAGCTTTCTTT. The chain couples TRBV9 to TRBJ1-1; D is possibly TRBD1 (6 bases). The germline V gene encodes CDR1 SGDLS and CDR2 YYNGEE. V was pared by 0 bases and J by 1 base, with 10 bases between. This CDR3 region has 15 residues.

The chain links TRBV30 to TRBJ2-1; D unclear. V shed 5 bases and J shed 0 bases, with 11 bases lying between them. Germline values: CDR1 GTSNPN, CDR2 SVGIG (reference sequence). The CDR3 loop spans 14 amino acids. The CDR3 DNA is TGTGCCTGGGGCGCCGAAAACTCCTACAATGAGCAGTTCTTC. Its protein product is CAWGAENSYNEQFF.

The V call is TRBV9, the J call TRBJ2-1; the D gene is possibly TRBD2 (7 bases). Germline-derived CDR1 and CDR2 are SGDLS and YYNGEE. V was shortened by 0 bases and J by 5 bases, with 12 bases between the two germline ends. The CDR3 covers 15 residues. The CDR3 bases are TGTGCCAGCAGCGTAGACGGGGGGCTGAACAATGAGCAGTTCTTC. Translation: CASSVDGGLNNEQFF.

The J gene is TRBJ2-7, the V gene TRBV5-4; possible D gene TRBD1, 5 bases. Looked up from germline, CDR1 is SGHNT and CDR2 is YYREEE (reference sequence). Deletions cut 2 bases from V and 5 bases from J, with 11 bases between. The CDR3 length is 13 residues. DNA of the CDR3: TGTGCCAGCAGCTTCCAGGGTTTCAACGAGCAGTACTTC. Translation gives CASSFQGFNEQYF. The full variable domain, rest sourced from reference TRBV5-4 and TRBJ2-7, is ETGVTQSPTHLIKTRGQQVTLRCSSQSGHNTVSWYQQALGQGPQFIFQYYREEENGRGNFPPRFSGLQFPNYSSELNVNALELDDSALYLCASSFQGFNEQYFGPGTRLTVT.